The clone carrying this T cell receptor (beta chain) was seen more than once but under ten times. The CDR3 extends over 16 amino acids. V shed 6 bases, J shed 6 bases, and the junction held 10 bases outside the gene matches. Germline assignment: CDR1 MNHEY and CDR2 SVGEGT. The sample originates from a study of T cells in Graves' hyperthyroidism and ophthalmopathy. As for the study in general: The authors collected peripheral blood at initial diagnosis, before any treatment.

Researchers amplified the TCR beta CDR3 regions from RNA transcripts. Researchers ran a first-round RT-PCR on the TCR CDR3 using the HTBI primer set. TCRdb analysed the multiplex PCR reads with MiXCR anew, one entry per CDR3 protein. The top ten clones hold about half of a sample with about 460,000 distinct CDR3 sequences, 22% of them seen once. The sample consisted of blood. The chain joins TRBV6-2 or TRBV6-3 to TRBJ2-2, with TRBD2 matching 10 bases. The clonotype was recovered from a woman in her 70s with Graves' ophthalmopathy. Here the CDR3 reads CASSLASGSSPGELFF. DNA of the CDR3: TGTGCCAGCAGCCTAGCTAGCGGGAGTTCACCCGGGGAGCTGTTTTTT.